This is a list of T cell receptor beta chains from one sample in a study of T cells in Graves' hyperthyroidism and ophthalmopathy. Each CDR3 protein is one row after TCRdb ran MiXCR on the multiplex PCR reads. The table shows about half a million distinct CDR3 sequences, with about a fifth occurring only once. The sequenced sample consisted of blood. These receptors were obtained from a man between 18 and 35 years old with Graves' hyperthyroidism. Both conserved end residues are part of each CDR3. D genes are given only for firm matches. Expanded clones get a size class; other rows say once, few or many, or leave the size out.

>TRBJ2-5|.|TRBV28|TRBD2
CASSPPGEGIQETQYF
TGTGCCAGCAGTCCCCCGGGGGAGGGGATCCAAGAGACCCAGTACTTT
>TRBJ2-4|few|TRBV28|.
CASSLEGGSRVKYF
TGTGCCAGCAGTTTGGAGGGGGGGTCAAGGGTTAAGTACTTC
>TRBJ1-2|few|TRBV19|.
CASTSGFPYGYTF
TGTGCCAGTACCTCAGGGTTCCCGTATGGCTACACCTTC
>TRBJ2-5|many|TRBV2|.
CASSTDREIETQYF
TGTGCCAGCAGCACAGACAGAGAGATAGAGACCCAGTACTTC
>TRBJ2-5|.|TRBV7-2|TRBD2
CASSPGAGGQETQYF
TGTGCCAGCAGCCCAGGGGCGGGGGGGCAGGAGACCCAGTACTTC
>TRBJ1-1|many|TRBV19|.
CASSIPRMNTEAFF
TGTGCCAGTAGTATACCGAGAATGAACACTGAAGCTTTCTTT
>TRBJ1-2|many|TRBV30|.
CAWSGASNYGYTF
TGTGCCTGGAGTGGGGCTTCTAACTATGGCTACACCTTC
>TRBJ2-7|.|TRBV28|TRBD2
CASSITSGRMYEQYF
TGTGCCAGCAGTATCACTAGCGGGAGAATGTACGAGCAGTACTTC
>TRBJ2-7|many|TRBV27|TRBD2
CASLPIAGSYEQYF
TGTGCCAGCCTTCCTATAGCGGGGTCCTACGAGCAGTACTTC
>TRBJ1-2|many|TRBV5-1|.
CASRSSPAPNYGYTF
TGCGCCAGCAGGTCAAGCCCAGCTCCTAACTATGGCTACACCTTC
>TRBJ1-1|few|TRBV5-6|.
CASSVNTESFF
TGTGCCAGCAGCGTGAACACTGAATCTTTCTTT
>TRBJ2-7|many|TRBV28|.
CASSLKVGTAYEQYF
TGTGCCAGCAGTTTAAAGGTCGGCACTGCCTACGAGCAGTACTTC
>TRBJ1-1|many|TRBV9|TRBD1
CASSAATGGNTEAFF
TGTGCCAGCAGCGCAGCGACAGGGGGGAACACTGAAGCTTTCTTT
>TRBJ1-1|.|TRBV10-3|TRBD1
CAIRGQGAENTEAFF
TGTGCCATCAGAGGACAGGGGGCGGAGAACACTGAAGCTTTCTTT
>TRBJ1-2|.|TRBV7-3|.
CASSLGVTSGDGYTF
TGTGCCAGCAGCTTAGGGGTTACAAGCGGTGATGGCTACACCTTC
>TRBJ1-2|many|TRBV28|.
CASTPPGEGRTYGYTF
TGTGCCAGCACCCCTCCAGGGGAGGGCCGTACCTATGGCTACACCTTC
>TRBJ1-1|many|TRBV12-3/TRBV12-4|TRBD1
CASSVDRGLNTEAFF
TGTGCCAGCAGTGTGGACAGGGGACTGAACACTGAAGCTTTCTTT
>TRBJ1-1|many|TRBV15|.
CATTVTDRNTEAFF
TGTGCCACCACTGTCACGGACAGGAACACTGAAGCTTTCTTT
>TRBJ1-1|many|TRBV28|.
CASSSGDRNTEAFF
TGTGCCAGCAGTTCAGGCGACAGGAACACTGAAGCTTTCTTT
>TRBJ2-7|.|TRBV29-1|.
CSVAGATYEQYF
TGCAGCGTTGCCGGGGCCACCTACGAGCAGTACTTC
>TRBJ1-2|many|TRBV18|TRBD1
CASSPRRDRGDYGYTF
TGTGCCAGCTCACCACGAAGGGACAGAGGAGACTATGGCTACACCTTC
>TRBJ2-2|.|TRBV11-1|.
CASSSWGWDPSITGELFF
TGTGCCAGCAGCTCTTGGGGTTGGGACCCTTCGATCACCGGGGAGCTGTTTTTT
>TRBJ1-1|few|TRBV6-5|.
CASSYGSLTEAFF
TGTGCCAGCAGTTACGGCTCTCTCACTGAAGCTTTCTTT
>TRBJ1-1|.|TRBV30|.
CAWSVVPLSGGTEAFF
TGTGCCTGGAGTGTAGTCCCCCTGTCGGGGGGCACTGAAGCTTTCTTT
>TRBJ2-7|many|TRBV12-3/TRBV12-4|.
CASSLRGDVTYEQYF
TGTGCCAGCAGTTTAAGGGGTGATGTCACCTACGAGCAGTACTTC
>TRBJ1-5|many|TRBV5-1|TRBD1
CASPWTGDKPQHF
TGCGCCAGCCCTTGGACAGGGGACAAGCCCCAGCATTTT
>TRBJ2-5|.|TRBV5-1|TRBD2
CATAAASGGQGTQYF
TGCGCCACCGCGGCCGCTAGCGGGGGTCAAGGGACCCAGTACTTC
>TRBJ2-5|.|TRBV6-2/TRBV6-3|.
CASSYIRKETQYF
TGTGCCAGCAGTTACATAAGGAAAGAGACCCAGTACTTC
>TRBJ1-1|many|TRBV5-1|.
CASSDHRAGGTEAFF
TGCGCCAGCAGCGACCACAGGGCGGGAGGAACTGAAGCTTTCTTT
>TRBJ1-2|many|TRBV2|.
CASSVGGRIYGYTF
TGTGCCAGCAGTGTAGGCGGCAGAATCTATGGCTACACCTTC
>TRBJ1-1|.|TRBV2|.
CASRRDFNTEAFF
TGTGCCAGCAGAAGGGACTTTAACACTGAAGCTTTCTTT
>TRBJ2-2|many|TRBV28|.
CASSLSPTGPPQGNTGELFF
TGTGCCAGCAGTTTATCCCCCACTGGGCCCCCACAGGGGAACACCGGGGAGCTGTTTTTT
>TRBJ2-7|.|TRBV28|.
CASSGDITLEQYF
TGTGCCAGCAGCGGTGACATAACTCTCGAGCAGTACTTC
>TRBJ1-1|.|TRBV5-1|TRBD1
CASRNAGTATEAFF
TGCGCCAGCAGGAACGCCGGGACAGCTACTGAAGCTTTCTTT
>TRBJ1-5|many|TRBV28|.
CASSLSGLLYQPQHF
TGTGCCAGCAGTTTATCAGGACTGCTCTATCAGCCCCAGCATTTT
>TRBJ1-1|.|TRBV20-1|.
CSATSGTEAFF
TGCAGTGCTACCTCGGGAACTGAAGCTTTCTTT
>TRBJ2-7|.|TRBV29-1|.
CSVGDDQREQYF
TGCAGCGTTGGAGATGATCAGCGGGAGCAGTACTTC
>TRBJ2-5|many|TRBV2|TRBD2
CASAAGRETQYF
TGTGCCAGCGCAGCGGGGCGGGAGACCCAGTACTTC
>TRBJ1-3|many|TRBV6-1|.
CASSPLPGNTIYF
TGTGCCAGCAGCCCTCTACCGGGAAACACCATATATTTT
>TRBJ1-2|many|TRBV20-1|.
CSADDPGGYTF
TGCAGTGCTGACGATCCGGGGGGCTACACCTTC
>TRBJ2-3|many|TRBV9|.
CASSASFGSTDTQYF
TGTGCCAGCAGCGCCTCCTTTGGATCCACAGATACGCAGTATTTT
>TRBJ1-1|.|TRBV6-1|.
CASRLNTGLTEAFF
TGTGCCAGCAGGCTGAACACAGGGTTAACTGAAGCTTTCTTT
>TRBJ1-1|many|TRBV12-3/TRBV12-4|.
CASRLEDTEAFF
TGTGCCAGCAGACTCGAGGACACTGAAGCTTTCTTT
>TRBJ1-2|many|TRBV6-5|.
CASASVYGYTF
TGTGCCAGCGCATCCGTGTATGGCTACACCTTC
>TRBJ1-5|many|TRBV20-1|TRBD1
CSARDIGQGGQPQHF
TGCAGTGCTAGAGATATAGGACAGGGTGGTCAGCCCCAGCATTTT